This T cell receptor beta chain comes out of a study of cytomegalovirus exposure and HLA in healthy donors. TCRdb's copy holds only in-frame clones and misses some; the assay was immunoSEQ multiplex PCR. The sample shows 150,000 to 200,000 clones, less than 85% of them seen only once. Study findings and constraints: Associated with cytomegalovirus, according to the listing, were 164 TCR beta chains. The tendency of first-cohort TCR clusters to co-occur in the roughly 130 validation repertoires was the finding of a later analysis. Most TCR sequences were seen very rarely across donors, but some public TCRs occurred in many.

V lost 4 bases, J lost 8 bases, and 21 bases lay in between. Looked up from germline, CDR1 is SGHRS and CDR2 is YFSETQ. The CDR3 covers 16 residues. Remarks on this clone: Its matching antigen is unknown.

The sample was PBMCs. The sequence came from a man aged 18 to 29 in good health and CMV-seropositive. The rearrangement links TRBV5-1 to TRBJ1-4; D gene uncertain. The DNA for the CDR3 is TGCGCCAGCAGCCTTCCTGAGAGGTCCGCCCCCGAAAAACTGTTTTTT. Amino acids: CASSLPERSAPEKLFF. Full variable domain (outside the CDR3, taken from reference TRBV5-1 and TRBJ1-4): KAGVTQTPRYLIKTRGQQVTLSCSPISGHRSVSWYQQTPGQGLQFLFEYFSETQRNKGNFPGRFSGRQFSNSRSEMNVSTLELGDSALYLCASSLPERSAPEKLFFGSGTQLSVL.